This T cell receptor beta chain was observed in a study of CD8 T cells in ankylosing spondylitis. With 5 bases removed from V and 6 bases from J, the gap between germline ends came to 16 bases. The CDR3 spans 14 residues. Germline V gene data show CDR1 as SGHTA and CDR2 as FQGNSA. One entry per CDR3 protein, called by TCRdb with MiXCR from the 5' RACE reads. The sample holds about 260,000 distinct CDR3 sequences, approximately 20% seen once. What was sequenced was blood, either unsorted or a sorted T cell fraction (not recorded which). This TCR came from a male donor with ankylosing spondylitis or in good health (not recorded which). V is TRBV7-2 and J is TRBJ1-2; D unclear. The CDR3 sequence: CASSGVEKTDGYTF. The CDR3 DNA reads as TGTGCCAGCAGCGGCGTTGAGAAAACTGATGGCTACACCTTC.